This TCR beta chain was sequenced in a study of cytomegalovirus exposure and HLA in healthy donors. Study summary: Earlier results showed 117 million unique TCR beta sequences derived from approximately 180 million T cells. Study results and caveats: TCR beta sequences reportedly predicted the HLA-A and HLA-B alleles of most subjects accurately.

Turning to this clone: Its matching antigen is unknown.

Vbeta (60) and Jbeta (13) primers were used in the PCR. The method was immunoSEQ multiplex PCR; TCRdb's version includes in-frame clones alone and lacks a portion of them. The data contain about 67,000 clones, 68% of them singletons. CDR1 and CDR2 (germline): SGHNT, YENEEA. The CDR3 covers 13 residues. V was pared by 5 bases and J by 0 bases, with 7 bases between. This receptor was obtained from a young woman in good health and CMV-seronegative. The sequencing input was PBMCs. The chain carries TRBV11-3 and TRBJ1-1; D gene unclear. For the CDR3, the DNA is TGTGCCAGCAGCGAACACCTGAACACTGAAGCTTTCTTT. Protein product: CASSEHLNTEAFF.